A selection of T cell receptor beta chains follows, all from one sample in a study of T-cell memory formation after mild COVID-19. TCRdb processed the 5' RACE reads anew with MiXCR; each CDR3 protein has one entry. The sample yields roughly 450,000 distinct CDR3 sequences, around 17% seen once. The material sequenced was PBMCs or a T cell subset sorted from them (not recorded which). Every receptor here comes from a young man who had mild COVID-19 (a few samples of this study predate the infection). Cell type and time point are not known. Each CDR3 is given with its conserved first and last residue. A D gene is named only where the DNA matches it firmly. Only some rows state a clone size, as once, few, many or a class for expanded clones.

>TRBJ1-1|TRBV12-3/TRBV12-4|.|many
CASSFGQTNTEAFF
TGTGCCAGCAGTTTCGGACAGACGAACACTGAAGCTTTCTTT
>TRBJ2-1|TRBV6-5|TRBD1|few
CASRGQGLGNEQFF
TGTGCCAGCAGGGGACAGGGTTTAGGCAATGAGCAGTTCTTC
>TRBJ2-5|TRBV20-1|.|few
CSARKDSSETQYF
TGCAGTGCTAGGAAGGACTCGTCGGAGACCCAGTACTTC
>TRBJ1-5|TRBV7-2|.|few
CATSGGYSNQPQHF
TGTGCCACCTCCGGGGGGTATAGCAATCAGCCCCAGCATTTT
>TRBJ2-5|TRBV6-5|.|few
CASKAGLEEETQYF
TGTGCCAGCAAGGCAGGGTTAGAGGAGGAGACCCAGTACTTC
>TRBJ2-7|TRBV7-9|.|.
CASSSPVSYEQYF
TGTGCCAGCAGCTCCCCGGTTTCCTACGAGCAGTACTTC
>TRBJ1-5|TRBV6-2/TRBV6-3|.|few
CASRDANQPQHF
TGTGCCAGCAGGGATGCCAATCAGCCCCAGCATTTT
>TRBJ2-7|TRBV6-2/TRBV6-3|TRBD1|few
CASSHRQGKSYEQYF
TGTGCCAGCAGCCACAGACAGGGAAAGTCCTACGAGCAGTACTTC
>TRBJ2-2|TRBV12-3/TRBV12-4|.|few
CASSSGVANTGELFF
TGTGCCAGCAGTTCAGGAGTTGCGAACACCGGGGAGCTGTTTTTT
>TRBJ1-4|TRBV7-3|TRBD1|many
CASSFGGTGVPPGEKLFF
TGTGCCAGCAGCTTTGGCGGGACAGGGGTTCCGCCTGGTGAAAAACTGTTTTTT
>TRBJ1-4|TRBV7-6|.|few
CASSLDRTTNEKLFF
TGTGCCAGCAGCTTAGATAGGACAACTAATGAAAAACTGTTTTTT
>TRBJ1-2|TRBV5-1|TRBD1|.
CASSPPGTGGPNYGYTF
TGCGCCAGCAGCCCCCCCGGGACAGGGGGCCCAAACTATGGCTACACCTTC
>TRBJ2-3|TRBV7-2|.|.
CASIRDIQDGTQYF
TGTGCCAGCATCCGGGATATTCAAGATGGTACGCAGTATTTT
>TRBJ1-1|TRBV4-1|.|few
CASSQVMAENTEAFF
TGCGCCAGCAGCCAAGTTATGGCAGAGAACACTGAAGCTTTCTTT
>TRBJ2-5|TRBV4-3|.|.
CASSPRLGEWETQYF
TGCGCCAGCAGCCCGCGGTTGGGGGAGTGGGAGACCCAGTACTTC
>TRBJ2-5|TRBV5-1|TRBD2|few
CASSLSGGFQETQYF
TGCGCCAGCAGCTTGAGCGGGGGGTTTCAAGAGACCCAGTACTTC
>TRBJ2-5|TRBV6-5|TRBD1|.
CASSLLPPTGVKIEETQYF
TGTGCCAGCAGCCTATTACCCCCGACAGGGGTGAAGATCGAGGAGACCCAGTACTTC
>TRBJ2-7|TRBV5-1|.|few
CASRPASGSPYEQYF
TGCGCCAGCAGGCCCGCCTCCGGGAGCCCCTACGAGCAGTACTTC
>TRBJ2-2|TRBV6-2/TRBV6-3|.|.
CASSYSTRPNTGELFF
TGTGCCAGCAGTTACTCGACCAGACCGAACACCGGGGAGCTGTTTTTT
>TRBJ2-3|TRBV7-9|.|few
CASSWLGRDTQYF
TGTGCCAGCAGCTGGCTAGGCCGGGATACGCAGTATTTT
>TRBJ2-3|TRBV29-1|.|.
CSVGFQGTDTQYF
TGCAGCGTTGGGTTCCAGGGGACAGATACGCAGTATTTT
>TRBJ1-1|TRBV5-1|.|many
CASSSGSTEAFF
TGCGCCAGCAGCTCGGGGAGCACTGAAGCTTTCTTT
>TRBJ1-5|TRBV7-9|.|many
CASSATGSQPQHF
TGTGCCAGCAGCGCCACAGGGTCTCAGCCCCAGCATTTT
>TRBJ1-1|TRBV5-1|.|few
CASSLSRTAGLNPLNVAEAFF
TGCGCCAGCAGCTTGAGCCGGACCGCTGGATTGAATCCCCTTAACGTCGCTGAAGCTTTCTTT
>TRBJ2-5|TRBV2|TRBD2|few
CASSRLAQETQYF
TGTGCCAGCAGTCGACTAGCGCAAGAGACCCAGTACTTC
>TRBJ2-5|TRBV7-6|.|few
CASSLYSEQETQYF
TGTGCCAGCAGCTTATACAGCGAACAAGAGACCCAGTACTTC
>TRBJ2-3|TRBV7-9|.|few
CASSLDSSSMLTQYF
TGTGCCAGCAGCTTAGATTCATCCTCCATGCTTACGCAGTATTTT
>TRBJ2-5|TRBV11-2|.|.
CASSTIQGRETQYF
TGTGCCAGCAGCACCATACAAGGGCGAGAGACCCAGTACTTC
>TRBJ1-2|TRBV14|.|.
CASSPGENRVHGYTF
TGTGCCAGCAGCCCTGGAGAAAACAGGGTTCATGGCTACACCTTC
>TRBJ2-3|TRBV11-3|.|few
CASSLEPDTQYF
TGTGCCAGCAGCTTAGAGCCGGATACGCAGTATTTT
>TRBJ2-4|TRBV19|.|few
CASSITAGAGGIQYF
TGTGCCAGTAGTATCACAGCGGGCGCCGGGGGCATTCAGTACTTC
>TRBJ2-6|TRBV15|.|few
CATSSSPGVDYNVLTF
TGTGCCACCAGCAGTTCCCCTGGAGTCGACTACAACGTCCTGACTTTC
>TRBJ2-5|TRBV24-1|.|few
CATRGTFQETQYF
TGTGCCACCAGGGGGACTTTCCAAGAGACCCAGTACTTC
>TRBJ2-1|TRBV4-1|TRBD2|.
CASSLEAGGSSYNEQFF
TGCGCCAGCAGCCTCGAAGCGGGAGGCAGCTCCTACAATGAGCAGTTCTTC
>TRBJ2-3|TRBV20-1|TRBD2|.
CSARRGGLSDTQYF
TGCAGTGCTAGACGCGGGGGGCTCTCAGATACGCAGTATTTT
>TRBJ1-4|TRBV28|.|few
CASSLFRKGEKLFF
TGTGCCAGCAGTTTGTTCAGGAAGGGTGAAAAACTGTTTTTT
>TRBJ2-5|TRBV5-4|TRBD1|.
CASSLGQGYGTQYF
TGTGCCAGCAGCTTGGGACAGGGGTACGGGACCCAGTACTTC